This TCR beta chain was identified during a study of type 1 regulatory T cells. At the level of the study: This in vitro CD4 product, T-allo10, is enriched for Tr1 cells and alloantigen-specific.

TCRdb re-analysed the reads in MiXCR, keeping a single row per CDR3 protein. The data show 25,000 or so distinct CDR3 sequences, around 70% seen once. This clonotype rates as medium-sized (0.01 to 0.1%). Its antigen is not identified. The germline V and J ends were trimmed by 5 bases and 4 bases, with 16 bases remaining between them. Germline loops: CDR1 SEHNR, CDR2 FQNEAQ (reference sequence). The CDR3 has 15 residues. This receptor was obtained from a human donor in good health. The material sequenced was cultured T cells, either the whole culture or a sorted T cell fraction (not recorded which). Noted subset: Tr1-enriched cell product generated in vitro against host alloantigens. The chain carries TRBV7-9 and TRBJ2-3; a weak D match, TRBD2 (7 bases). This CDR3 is CASSPRGATADTQYF. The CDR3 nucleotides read TGTGCCAGCAGCCCCCGGGGGGCCACAGCAGATACGCAGTATTTT.